This record covers a single T cell receptor (beta chain). In the original workflow: It was from reference gene primer amplification that nucleated cell counts were estimated. Produced via immunoSEQ multiplex PCR; TCRdb's table is partial and in-frame only. That table supplies the V and J calls and clone size; D and trimming were determined from the DNA. This repertoire shows 110,000 or so clones, about 87% found once; its top ten account for roughly 4.4%. Germline-derived CDR1 and CDR2 are WSHSY and SAAADI. This CDR3 spans 16 amino acids. This sample was taken from a study of blood T cell repertoires in COVID-19. About the research overall: Donors in the United States, Italy and Spain gave samples during acute or convalescent COVID-19. Sources were T cells, B-cell-depleted T cells, or PBMCs; the material itself was cDNA or gDNA.

This receptor was identified in a woman aged 45-65 years with acute or convalescent COVID-19. The chain couples TRBV10-2 to TRBJ2-7; unclear D gene. The J call may be in error: the DNA end matches TRBJ2-1 better. The specimen was peripheral blood. CDR3 sequence reads: CASSDMSASSYNEQFF. The CDR3 DNA sequence: TGCGCCAGCAGTGACATGAGCGCTAGCTCCTACAATGAGCAGTTCTTC.